This T cell receptor (beta chain) comes out of a study of spatial heterogeneity in lung cancer. Relative to its sample, this clonotype is medium-sized. The CDR3 sequence is 13 residues long. Trimming removed 4 bases from V and 4 bases from J, with 10 bases in between. From germline, CDR1 is MDHEN and CDR2 SYDVKM. MiXCR, run by TCRdb on the 5' RACE reads, gives a single entry per CDR3 protein. Here the sample spans 20,000 to 25,000 distinct CDR3 sequences, about 7% being singletons. Time point given: sample taken at primary tumor resection. Frozen PBMC, nontumor lung or tumor provided whole RNA, which was sequenced unsorted.

This rearrangement joins TRBV28 to TRBJ1-1; TRBD1 is a possible D gene (6 bases). The source was PBMCs, collected at surgery. The receptor was isolated from a male donor with early-stage non-small cell lung cancer. The CDR3 bases are TGTGCCAGCAGTTGCAGGGGCTGCACTGAAGCTTTCTTT. Amino acid sequence: CASSCRGCTEAFF.